This T cell receptor (beta chain) originates from a study of vaccination effects on CD4 cells after COVID-19. Study-wide results and caveats: There were few convalescent patients in the study and no early post-infection timepoints. Clones of infection and vaccine origin contracted markedly late after vaccination.

A few counts support this clone. Its specificity is unknown. ViraFEST expansion of antigen-specific CD4+ T cells with viral peptide pools preceded sequencing. CD4+ T cells were isolated after around 10 days of culture. Testing of the vaccine recipients showed negative nucleocapsid antibodies and no prior SARS-CoV-2 infection. Culturing of 1.5 million to 2.5 million PBMC per well took place with approximately 10 IU/ml IL-2 and around 10 ug/ml peptides. This CDR3 has 14 residues. Trimming left V 4 bases short and J 8 bases short, with 17 bases between. Germline V gives CDR1 SEHNR, CDR2 FQNEAQ (reference sequence). Some clones are missing from TCRdb's copy, which holds only in-frame ones; the method was immunoSEQ multiplex PCR. The table shows 45,000 to 65,000 clones, with around 75% occurring only once.

The sample in question was CD4+ T cells from PBMCs cultured with HCoV-229E spike peptides, obtained before COVID-19 vaccination. The rearrangement joins TRBV7-9 to TRBJ1-2; D might be TRBD1 (6 bases). This receptor was obtained from a human donor who received a COVID-19 vaccine. The CDR3 DNA is TGTGCCAGCAGCTCCGATCTTCAGGGGTTAGGCTACACCTTC. The encoded protein is CASSSDLQGLGYTF.